Presented here are 15 T cell receptor beta chains from one specimen sequenced in a study of blood T cell repertoires in COVID-19. The protocol was immunoSEQ multiplex PCR, while the TCRdb copy is restricted to in-frame clones and leaves out a portion. The table shows approximately 110,000 clones, with 85% occurring only once. Material: peripheral blood. The receptors originated from a woman older than 75 with COVID-19, enrolled during active disease.

The V gene is TRBV5-5, the J gene TRBJ2-5, with TRBD2 matching over 14 bases. This CDR3 is 16 amino acids long. Trimming cost V 4 bases and J 5 bases; bases outside gene matches: 7. Germline CDR1 reads SGHKS; CDR2 reads YYEKEE (reference sequence). The CDR3 sequence: CASSRTSGRTEETQYF. In nucleotides, the CDR3 is TGTGCCAGCAGCAGGACTAGCGGGAGGACGGAGGAGACCCAGTACTTC.

A single count supports this clone. The rearrangement uses TRBV18 and TRBJ2-2; 7 nucleotides agree with TRBD1. The ends lost 3 bases at V and 6 bases at J; junction bases unmatched: 7. Germline CDR1 reads KGHSH; CDR2 reads LQKENI. The CDR3 is made up of 15 amino acids. CDR3 bases: TGTGCCAGCTCACCGCTTGACAGGGTGGCCGGGGAGCTGTTTTTT. Its protein product is CASSPLDRVAGELFF. Complete variable domain (other parts from reference TRBV18 and TRBJ2-2): NAGVMQNPRHLVRRRGQEARLRCSPMKGHSHVYWYRQLPEEGLKFMVYLQKENIIDESGMPKERFSAEFPKEGPSILRIQQVVRGDSAAYFCASSPLDRVAGELFFGEGSRLTVL.

This CDR3 is CASSLFWGGLASYEQYF. In DNA form, the CDR3 reads TGTGCCAGCAGCTTGTTCTGGGGGGGGCTCGCGTCCTACGAGCAGTACTTC. The V call is TRBV5-8, the J call TRBJ2-7; tentative D call: TRBD2 (7 bases). V was clipped by 1 base and J by 1 base, with 18 bases between them. The CDR3 totals 17 residues. The germline V gene has CDR1 SGHTS and CDR2 YDEGEE.

The chain couples TRBV19 to TRBJ1-1; D gene ambiguous. V shed 5 bases and J shed 4 bases, with 8 bases lying between them. CDR1 and CDR2 from the germline V gene are LNHDA and SQIVND (reference sequence). The CDR3 consists of 12 residues. The CDR3 nucleotides are TGTGCCAGTAGTCCTACTACCACTGAAGCTTTCTTT. The encoded protein is CASSPTTTEAFF.

In this sample, this clone turned up once. The genes are TRBV28 and TRBJ2-1; TRBD2 matches 9 bases. The CDR3 consists of 15 residues. Germline V gives CDR1 MDHEN, CDR2 SYDVKM. Trimming took 6 bases from V and 1 from J; bases not matched to a gene: 4. The CDR3 DNA reads TGTGCCAGCAGATCTAGCGGGGAATCCTACAATGAGCAGTTCTTC. It translates to CASRSSGESYNEQFF.

The chain links TRBV11-2 to TRBJ2-3; tentative D call: TRBD2 (5 bases). This CDR3 is built from 14 residues. Trimming cost V 4 bases and J 2 bases, with 10 bases left between them. Germline CDR1 is SGHAT and CDR2 is FQNNGV. CDR3 protein: CASSSGLYTDTQYF. Here the CDR3 DNA reads TGTGCCAGCAGCTCTGGACTCTACACAGATACGCAGTATTTT. The full variable domain, with the rest looked up from reference TRBV11-2 and TRBJ2-3, is EAGVAQSPRYKIIEKRQSVAFWCNPISGHATLYWYQQILGQGPKLLIQFQNNGVVDDSQLPKDRFSAERLKGVDSTLKIQPAKLEDSAVYLCASSSGLYTDTQYFGPGTRLTVL.

The rearrangement uses TRBV7-9 and TRBJ2-1, with D perhaps TRBD2 (6 bases). The CDR3 has 15 residues. From germline, CDR1 is SEHNR and CDR2 FQNEAQ (reference sequence). Trimming took 1 base from V and 4 from J, leaving 11 bases between them. CDR3 in amino acids: CASSLERTTYNEQFF. The CDR3 DNA reads TGTGCCAGCAGCTTAGAGAGGACTACGTACAATGAGCAGTTCTTC.

The chain uses TRBV4-2 and TRBJ1-5, with 9 bases identical to TRBD1. This CDR3 is built from 14 residues. The germline V gene has CDR1 LGHNA and CDR2 YNFKEQ. Unmatched junction bases numbered 4, after V lost 3 bases and J lost 7 bases. The CDR3 sequence: CASSQDRGNQPQHF. Here the CDR3 DNA reads TGTGCCAGCAGCCAGGACAGGGGAAACCAGCCCCAGCATTTT.

This clone was recorded only once. V and J are TRBV6-4 and TRBJ2-2; possible D gene TRBD1, 6 bases. This CDR3 spans 15 amino acids. Per the germline V gene, CDR1 is MRHNA and CDR2 is SNTAGT. V dropped 4 bases and J dropped 4 bases, with 13 bases sitting between them. Here the CDR3 reads CASSGQAETTGELFF. As DNA, the CDR3 is TGTGCCAGCAGTGGACAGGCGGAGACCACCGGGGAGCTGTTTTTT.

CDR3 in amino acids: CASSLAFDSPYNEQFF. As DNA, the CDR3 is TGCGCCAGCAGCTTGGCCTTCGACTCTCCCTACAATGAGCAGTTCTTC. The V gene is TRBV5-1, the J gene TRBJ2-1; D not certain. Germline-derived CDR1 and CDR2 are SGHRS and YFSETQ. The CDR3 is 16 residues long. V gave up 0 bases and J gave up 2 bases, with 12 bases separating them.

This clone was seen once. The chain carries TRBV27 and TRBJ2-1; TRBD1 agrees at 11 bases. Germline CDR1 and CDR2: MNHEY and SMNVEV (reference sequence). CDR3 length: 14 amino acids. The junction had 7 bases not matched to a gene; V was cut back by 8 bases and J by 7 bases. The CDR3 bases are TGTGCCAGCGGGGACAGGGGGTATACAAATGAGCAGTTCTTC. This encodes CASGDRGYTNEQFF.

This chain connects TRBV29-1 to TRBJ2-7; TRBD2 is a possible D gene (5 bases). V was cut by 6 bases and J by 3 bases, with 12 bases left in between. Per the germline V gene, CDR1 is SQVTM and CDR2 is ANQGSEA. This CDR3 has 12 residues. The CDR3 protein is CSVSLAGYEQYF. CDR3 in DNA: TGCAGCGTGAGTCTGGCGGGCTACGAGCAGTACTTC.

The chain recombines TRBV9 with TRBJ1-6; D gene uncertain. Trimming took 3 bases from V and 2 from J, leaving 6 bases between them. This CDR3 is 14 amino acids long. CDR1 SGDLS and CDR2 YYNGEE come from the germline V gene. CDR3 amino acids: CASSAVPYNSPLHF. CDR3 in DNA: TGTGCCAGCAGCGCCGTTCCCTATAATTCACCCCTCCACTTT.

The rearrangement links TRBV27 to TRBJ2-1; 13 nucleotides align to TRBD2. The CDR3 sequence is 16 residues long. CDR1 is MNHEY, CDR2 SMNVEV, per germline (reference sequence). J was trimmed by 8 bases and V by 4 bases; bases with no gene match: 8. In nucleotides, the CDR3 is TGTGCCAGCAGTTCCCCTAGGACTAGCGGGAGTGATGAGCAGTTCTTC. Amino acid sequence: CASSSPRTSGSDEQFF.

The rearrangement uses TRBV2 and TRBJ2-5, with a weak D call TRBD2 (5 bases). The CDR3 runs 13 residues. Deletions cut 8 bases from V and 4 bases from J, with 14 bases between. The germline V gene has CDR1 SNHLY and CDR2 FYNNEI. In DNA, the CDR3 is TGTGCCAGCGGGGAGCCTCGGGGAGAGACCCAGTACTTC. It translates to CASGEPRGETQYF.